One sample yielded the 27 T cell receptor beta chains listed below, sequenced in a study of T cells in tuberculosis. Time point in this sample: new active TB diagnosis, blood taken before or within 7 days of starting treatment. Produced via immunoSEQ multiplex PCR; TCRdb's table is partial and in-frame only. The sample carries 22,000 or so clones, about 85% recorded once. The starting material was PBMCs, obtained at tuberculosis diagnosis. The receptors stem from an adult with tuberculosis.

This clone appeared once. The chain employs TRBV7-2 and TRBJ1-3; D is unclear. Germline CDR1 is SGHTA and CDR2 is FQGNSA. V was trimmed by 7 bases and J by 4 bases, leaving 14 bases between them. The CDR3 covers 14 residues. CDR3 sequence: CASTFFERGNTIYF. In nucleotides, the CDR3 is TGTGCCAGCACCTTCTTCGAGAGGGGAAACACCATATATTTT.

This sequence joins TRBV7-3 and TRBJ2-1, with D possibly matching TRBD2 (6 bases). The CDR3 spans 18 residues. V was clipped by 4 bases and J by 0 bases, with 19 bases between them. Germline V gives CDR1 SGHTA, CDR2 FQGTGA. CDR3: CASSSQGASESSYNEQFF. The DNA for the CDR3 is TGTGCCAGCAGCTCCCAAGGGGCTAGCGAGAGCTCCTACAATGAGCAGTTCTTC.

V is TRBV5-4 and J is TRBJ2-3; 8 nucleotides align to TRBD2. The CDR3 is 14 amino acids. In germline, CDR1 is SGHNT, CDR2 YYREEE (reference sequence). V gave up 4 bases and J gave up 3 bases; unmatched junction bases: 4. CDR3 DNA sequence: TGTGCCAGCAGCCGACGGGGGGGGACAGATACGCAGTATTTT. It encodes CASSRRGGTDTQYF.

The gene calls are TRBV28 and TRBJ2-7, with 9 bases fitting TRBD1. The CDR3 spans 18 residues. CDR1 is MDHEN and CDR2 is SYDVKM in the germline V gene. The junction had 22 bases not matched to a gene; V was cut back by 11 bases and J by 2 bases. CDR3 region: CACQRYEGWRTGAYEQYF. For the CDR3, the DNA is TGTGCCTGCCAGCGCTACGAGGGGTGGCGGACAGGGGCCTACGAGCAGTACTTC.

This clone showed up just once. The chain employs TRBV7-8 and TRBJ1-2; D not resolved. This CDR3 is built from 12 residues. Per the germline V gene, CDR1 is SGHVS and CDR2 is FQNEAQ. V was clipped by 4 bases and J by 5 bases, with 8 bases between them. The CDR3 bases are TGTGCCAGCAGCTACGGGAGATATGGCTACACCTTC. This encodes CASSYGRYGYTF.

The J gene is TRBJ1-2, the V gene TRBV28; TRBD1 aligns across 9 bases. CDR3 size: 15 residues. Germline V lookup: CDR1 MDHEN, CDR2 SYDVKM. After removal of 6 bases from V and 10 bases from J, the junction contained 15 bases not matched to a gene. DNA for the CDR3: TGTGCCAGCAGAAAACGGGGTGGGACAGGGTCGTACTACACCTTC. This codes for CASRKRGGTGSYYTF.

The CDR3 DNA reads as TGTGCCAGCAGCTTAGTATACAGAAACACTGAAGCTTTCTTT. This translates into CASSLVYRNTEAFF. This chain uses TRBV7-9 with TRBJ1-1; D unclear. Germline CDR1 SEHNR, CDR2 FQNEAQ (reference sequence). The CDR3 has 14 amino acids. Trimming shortened V by 1 base and J by 2 bases, and 8 bases separated the two germline ends. Using reference TRBV7-9 and TRBJ1-1 for the parts outside the CDR3, the full variable domain is DTGVSQNPRHKITKRGQNVTFRCDPISEHNRLYWYRQTLGQGPEFLTYFQNEAQLEKSRLLSDRFSAERPKGSFSTLEIQRTEQGDSAMYLCASSLVYRNTEAFFGQGTRLTVV.

As DNA, the CDR3 is TGTGCCAGTAGTATAGGCACCGGGACTGATAACACTGAAGCTTTCTTT. It yields the protein CASSIGTGTDNTEAFF. The gene calls are TRBV19 and TRBJ1-1; possible D gene TRBD1, 5 bases. CDR3 length: 16 amino acids. Deletions cut 1 base from V and 2 bases from J, with 14 bases between. The germline CDR1 and CDR2 sequences are LNHDA and SQIVND (reference sequence).

The chain recombines TRBV5-6 with TRBJ1-1, with 8 bases fitting TRBD1. This CDR3 contains 14 residues. Germline V gene lookup returns CDR1 SGHDT and CDR2 YYEEEE. With 3 bases clipped from V and 5 bases from J, the junction kept 6 bases outside the gene matches. CDR3 protein: CASSSRGRWTEAFF. DNA of the CDR3: TGTGCCAGCAGCTCCAGGGGGCGCTGGACTGAAGCTTTCTTT.

The chain has TRBV5-4 and TRBJ1-1, with D unresolved. Germline values: CDR1 SGHNT, CDR2 YYREEE (reference sequence). This CDR3 is built from 14 residues. V gave up 6 bases and J gave up 8 bases, with 20 bases separating them. The CDR3 loop reads CASTFKMSSLEAFF. CDR3 nucleotides: TGTGCCAGCACCTTTAAAATGTCGAGCTTGGAAGCTTTCTTT.

This clone was counted a few times. V is TRBV5-1 and J is TRBJ1-2; 9 bases agree with TRBD1. The J segment lost 12 bases and the V segment lost 1 base, leaving 10 bases of the junction unmatched. The CDR3 is 14 amino acids. CDR1 is SGHRS, CDR2 YFSETQ, per germline. This CDR3 reads CASSLTGGEDSDTF. The CDR3 bases are TGCGCCAGCAGCTTGACAGGGGGCGAGGACTCGGACACCTTC.

The gene calls are TRBV19 and TRBJ1-2, with TRBD1 matching over 7 bases. The germline V gene encodes CDR1 LNHDA and CDR2 SQIVND (reference sequence). CDR3 length: 13 residues. Trimming took 5 bases from V and 6 from J; bases not matched to a gene: 6. The CDR3: CASSPDRVDGYTF. The CDR3 region has the DNA TGTGCCAGTAGTCCAGACAGGGTAGATGGCTACACCTTC.

This clone has only a few counts. Other DNA variants within this sample encode the same CDR3. The chain uses TRBV20-1 and TRBJ2-5, with a tentative D call TRBD2 (5 bases). There are 10 residues in the CDR3. Per germline, CDR1 DFQATT and CDR2 SNEGSKA (reference sequence). The V end lost 6 bases, the J end lost 7 bases, and 9 bases lay between the germline ends. The CDR3 here is CSAPRGTQYF. CDR3 in DNA: TGCAGTGCACCCCGGGGGACCCAGTACTTC.

The chain recombines TRBV5-1 with TRBJ2-1; D is perhaps TRBD2 (5 bases). Trimming removed 2 bases at V and 6 bases at J, with 12 bases between. The CDR3 runs to 14 residues. Germline CDR1 is SGHRS and CDR2 is YFSETQ. CDR3 sequence (DNA): TGCGCCAGCAGCTTTTTTGAGGGTATCAATGAGCAGTTCTTC. This gives the protein CASSFFEGINEQFF.

This clone was counted only a few times. V and J are TRBV7-2 and TRBJ2-2, with D possibly matching TRBD2 (5 bases). This CDR3 is built from 19 residues. Germline CDR1 reads SGHTA; CDR2 reads FQGNSA. The ends were cut back, 1 base at V and 2 bases at J, with 20 bases in the middle. Here the CDR3 reads CASSLGRWESRFNTGELFF. DNA for the CDR3: TGTGCCAGCAGCTTAGGACGCTGGGAGAGTAGATTTAACACCGGGGAGCTGTTTTTT.

The chain links TRBV2 to TRBJ1-3; 7 positions agree with TRBD1. The V gene's germline CDR1 is SNHLY and CDR2 FYNNEI. The CDR3 is 14 amino acids. The V gene end was trimmed by 7 bases and the J gene end by 2 bases; junction bases not matched to a gene: 5. In nucleotides, the CDR3 is TGTGCCAGCACCCGGACAGGCGCTGGAAACACCATATATTTT. This encodes CASTRTGAGNTIYF.

This clone was recorded a few times. The chain joins TRBV7-9 to TRBJ1-4, with TRBD1 identical over 7 bases. With V trimmed by 5 bases and J by 0 bases, 12 bases remained unmatched. The CDR3 is 18 residues long. Germline V lookup: CDR1 SEHNR, CDR2 FQNEAQ (reference sequence). CDR3 amino acids: CASSPSKGAATTNEKLFF. CDR3 nucleotide sequence: TGTGCCAGCAGCCCCAGTAAGGGGGCGGCCACAACTAATGAAAAACTGTTTTTT.

The chain joins TRBV30 to TRBJ1-5; 9 bases agree with TRBD1. This CDR3 region has 14 residues. Germline-derived CDR1 and CDR2 are GTSNPN and SVGIG (reference sequence). Trimming at V came to 3 bases and at J to 6 bases, leaving 6 bases not matched to a gene. The CDR3 DNA sequence: TGTGCCTGGAGGGAACAGGGGGCGGTTCAGCCCCAGCATTTT. Encoded protein: CAWREQGAVQPQHF.

The CDR3 reads CASSQDGGTNEKLFF. The CDR3 DNA reads as TGCGCCAGCAGCCAAGATGGGGGGACTAATGAAAAACTGTTTTTT. The rearrangement links TRBV4-3 to TRBJ1-4; D perhaps matches TRBD1 (5 bases). This CDR3 region has 15 residues. V dropped 0 bases and J dropped 2 bases, with 7 bases sitting between them. Germline assignment: CDR1 LGHNA and CDR2 YSLEER.

The chain carries TRBV27 and TRBJ2-3; D unresolved. This CDR3 comprises 13 residues. The germline V gene has CDR1 MNHEY and CDR2 SMNVEV (reference sequence). Trimming removed 10 bases from V and 6 bases from J, with 17 bases in between. This CDR3 reads CATKIGATDTQYF. The DNA of the CDR3 is TGTGCCACCAAAATAGGAGCAACCGATACGCAGTATTTT.

This clone was detected only once. J is TRBJ2-3 and V is TRBV7-2; 9 bases align to TRBD2. V lost 5 bases, J lost 4 bases, and 7 bases stayed unmatched. The CDR3 loop spans 15 amino acids. In germline, CDR1 is SGHTA, CDR2 FQGNSA. This chain's CDR3 is CASSLSSGAPDTQYF. The CDR3 DNA reads TGTGCCAGCAGCCTTTCTAGCGGGGCCCCAGATACGCAGTATTTT. Drawing the rest from reference TRBV7-2 and TRBJ2-3, the complete variable domain is GAGVSQSPSNKVTEKGKDVELRCDPISGHTALYWYRQSLGQGLEFLIYFQGNSAPDKSGLPSDRFSAERTGGSVSTLTIQRTQQEDSAVYLCASSLSSGAPDTQYFGPGTRLTVL.

The chain uses TRBV5-1 and TRBJ1-3; the D gene is possibly TRBD1 (6 bases). V was clipped by 4 bases and J by 0 bases, with 14 bases between them. The CDR3 length is 16 residues. Per germline, CDR1 SGHRS and CDR2 YFSETQ. This CDR3 is CASSGGQSSSGNTIYF. The CDR3, as DNA: TGCGCCAGCAGCGGCGGACAGTCCTCCTCTGGAAACACCATATATTTT.

CDR3 protein: CASSVEGGGPVNEQYF. The CDR3 DNA sequence: TGTGCCAGCAGCGTAGAGGGGGGAGGGCCAGTCAACGAGCAGTACTTC. The chain carries TRBV9 and TRBJ2-7; a possible D gene is TRBD2 (7 bases). With 0 bases removed from V and 5 bases from J, the gap between germline ends came to 18 bases. This CDR3 is built from 16 residues. Germline CDR1 SGDLS, CDR2 YYNGEE.

This rearrangement joins TRBV18 to TRBJ2-3; D remains unclear. The CDR3 sequence is 13 residues long. V lost 2 bases to trimming and J lost 5 bases, with 8 bases between them. Germline V gene lookup returns CDR1 KGHSH and CDR2 LQKENI. The CDR3 bases are TGTGCCAGCTCACCAGCTGCCAGAGATACGCAGTATTTT. Its protein is CASSPAARDTQYF.

This clone was seen a few times. V gene TRBV2 combines with J gene TRBJ2-1; D possibly corresponds to TRBD2 (5 bases). Germline V gene lookup returns CDR1 SNHLY and CDR2 FYNNEI. This CDR3 spans 15 amino acids. Trimming pared 3 bases from V and 2 bases from J, leaving 11 bases between. The CDR3 DNA follows: TGTGCCAGCAGTGATTTTCTAGCAACCTACAATGAGCAGTTCTTC. Translation gives CASSDFLATYNEQFF.

The V gene is TRBV19, the J gene TRBJ1-1; no definite D call. This CDR3 has 12 amino acids. CDR1 and CDR2 (germline): LNHDA, SQIVND (reference sequence). V lost 8 bases to trimming and J lost 4 bases, with 11 bases between them. CDR3 amino acids: CASREGGTEAFF. The CDR3 DNA reads TGTGCCAGTCGGGAGGGCGGCACTGAAGCTTTCTTT. The full variable domain, its missing parts supplied by reference TRBV19 and TRBJ1-1, is DGGITQSPKYLFRKEGQNVTLSCEQNLNHDAMYWYRQDPGQGLRLIYYSQIVNDFQKGDIAEGYSVSREKKESFPLTVTSAQKNPTAFYLCASREGGTEAFFGQGTRLTVV.

The gene calls are TRBV2 and TRBJ2-5; 7 positions match TRBD1. V shed 4 bases and J 5 bases; nucleotides not matched to a gene: 10. The CDR3 loop spans 15 amino acids. Germline values: CDR1 SNHLY, CDR2 FYNNEI. CDR3 sequence: CASSVTGAVGETQYF. The CDR3 region has the DNA TGTGCCAGCAGTGTTACAGGGGCGGTAGGGGAGACCCAGTACTTC.